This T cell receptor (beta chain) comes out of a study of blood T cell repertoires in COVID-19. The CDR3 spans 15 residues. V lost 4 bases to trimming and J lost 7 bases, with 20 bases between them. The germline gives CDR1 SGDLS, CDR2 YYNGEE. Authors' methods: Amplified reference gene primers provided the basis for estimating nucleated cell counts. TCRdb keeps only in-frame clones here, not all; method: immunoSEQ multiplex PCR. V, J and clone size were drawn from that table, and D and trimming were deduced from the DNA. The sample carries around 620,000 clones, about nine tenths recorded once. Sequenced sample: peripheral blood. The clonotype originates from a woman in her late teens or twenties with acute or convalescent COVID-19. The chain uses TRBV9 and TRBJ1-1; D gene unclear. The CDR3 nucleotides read TGTGCCAGCAGCCCCGAGGGCGGGAGAACAAGTGAAGCTTTCTTT. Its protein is CASSPEGGRTSEAFF.